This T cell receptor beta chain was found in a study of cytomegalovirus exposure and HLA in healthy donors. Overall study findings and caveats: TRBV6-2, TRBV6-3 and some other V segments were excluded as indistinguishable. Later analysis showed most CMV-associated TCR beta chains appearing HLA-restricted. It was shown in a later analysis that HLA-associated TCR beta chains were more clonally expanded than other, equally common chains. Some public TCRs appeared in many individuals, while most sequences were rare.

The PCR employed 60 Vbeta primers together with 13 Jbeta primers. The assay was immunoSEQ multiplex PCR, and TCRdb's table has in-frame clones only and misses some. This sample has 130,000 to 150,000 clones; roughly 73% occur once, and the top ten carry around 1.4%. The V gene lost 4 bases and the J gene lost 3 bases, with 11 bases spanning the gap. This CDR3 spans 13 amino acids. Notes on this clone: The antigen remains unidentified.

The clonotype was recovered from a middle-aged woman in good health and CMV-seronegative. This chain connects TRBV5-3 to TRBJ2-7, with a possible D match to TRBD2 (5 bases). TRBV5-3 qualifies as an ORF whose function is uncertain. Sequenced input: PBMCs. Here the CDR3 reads CARSGGRIYEQYF. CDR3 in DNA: TGTGCCAGAAGCGGAGGCCGTATCTACGAGCAGTACTTC.